This T cell receptor (beta chain) comes out of a study of blood T cell repertoires in COVID-19. Study as a whole: Whether acute or convalescent, the COVID-19 samples came from the United States, Italy and Spain. PBMCs, B-cell-depleted T cells, or T cells provided the cDNA or gDNA that made up the material.

The length of the CDR3 is 13 residues. Losses at the gene ends were 6 bases for V and 5 bases for J; bases not matched to a gene: 3. From germline, CDR1 is MGHDK and CDR2 SYGVNS. Per the original methods: Quantification of nucleated cells was approximated via reference gene primer amplification. The protocol was immunoSEQ multiplex PCR, while the TCRdb copy is restricted to in-frame clones and leaves out a portion. V and J calls and clone size come straight from that table; D and trimming were deduced from the DNA. The data show about 130,000 clones, with less than 90% seen just once and roughly 27% held by the top ten.

Sequencing input: peripheral blood. The chain employs TRBV25-1 and TRBJ1-1, with 10 positions matching TRBD1. The receptor's source is a woman older than 75 with acute or convalescent COVID-19. CDR3 amino acids: CASRGQGWTEAFF. Here the CDR3 DNA reads TGTGCCAGCAGGGGACAGGGGTGGACTGAAGCTTTCTTT.